The text below deals with one T cell receptor (beta chain). Trimming took off 5 bases at V and 8 bases at J, with 18 bases between the two ends. This CDR3 contains 15 residues. The germline V gene encodes CDR1 SGHTA and CDR2 FQGNSA. The sample belongs to a study of control samples from healthy donors and cancer patients. Sequenced by immunoSEQ multiplex PCR; TCRdb stores in-frame clones only, minus some. Among about 120,000 clones listed, 88% were seen once. V usage is TRBV7-2 and J usage is TRBJ1-4; D is possibly TRBD1 (5 bases). The receptor was derived from a woman aged 70 to 79 in good health. The source material was blood. Written as DNA, the CDR3 is TGTGCCAGCAGCCTCCGGGGGGTGACCTTGGAAAAACTGTTTTTT. Translated, it gives CASSLRGVTLEKLFF.